A single sample gave rise to the 29 T cell receptor beta chains below, sequenced in a study of T cell repertoires in cytomegalovirus infection. One entry per CDR3 protein, called by TCRdb with MiXCR from the reads. This sample has approximately 500,000 distinct CDR3 sequences; approximately 16% occur once, and the top ten carry roughly a quarter. The sequencing input was CD8+ T cells from PBMCs. Source of these receptors: a human donor in good health (CMV status not recorded). Some clones in this sample may be carry-over from other donors' samples.

The V gene is TRBV28, the J gene TRBJ2-4; D may be TRBD1 or TRBD2 (5 bases each). Per the germline V gene, CDR1 is MDHEN and CDR2 is SYDVKM. The CDR3 loop spans 19 amino acids. Deletions cut 2 bases from V and 0 bases from J, with 20 bases between. The CDR3 DNA reads as TGTGCCAGCAGTTTACGCCAGGGAGAGTATTTTCTAGCCAAAAACATTCAGTACTTC. Translation: CASSLRQGEYFLAKNIQYF.

Ten or more counts support this clonotype. The chain is built from TRBV7-6 and TRBJ1-2; D possibly corresponds to TRBD1 (5 bases). V was pared by 4 bases and J by 0 bases, with 18 bases between. Germline V gene data show CDR1 as SGHVS and CDR2 as FNYEAQ. This CDR3 has 17 residues. The chain's CDR3 is CASSSYVGVGSNYGYTF. The CDR3 DNA is TGTGCCAGCAGCTCCTACGTAGGGGTGGGCTCTAACTATGGCTACACCTTC.

The chain couples TRBV6-1 to TRBJ1-4; D might be TRBD1 (6 bases). Germline V gene lookup returns CDR1 MNHNS and CDR2 SASEGT. V was clipped by 8 bases and J by 3 bases, with 10 bases between them. This CDR3 contains 13 residues. The CDR3 loop is CASSGAANEKLFF. In nucleotides, the CDR3 is TGTGCCAGCTCGGGGGCGGCTAATGAAAAACTGTTTTTT.

This clonotype was seen repeatedly, ten times or more. The J gene is TRBJ2-7, the V gene TRBV7-9; D may be TRBD1 (6 bases). The germline V gene encodes CDR1 SEHNR and CDR2 FQNEAQ (reference sequence). The V gene lost 2 bases and the J gene lost 3 bases, with 11 bases spanning the gap. This CDR3 spans 14 amino acids. The DNA of the CDR3 is TGTGCCAGCAGCTTACGCTTACAGGGCTACGAGCAGTACTTC. It encodes CASSLRLQGYEQYF.

This clonotype was counted ten times or more. The chain couples TRBV19 to TRBJ2-7; D perhaps matches TRBD2 (6 bases). Germline V gene sequence: CDR1 LNHDA, CDR2 SQIVND (reference sequence). The V gene lost 4 bases and the J gene lost 3 bases, with 13 bases spanning the gap. This CDR3 is built from 14 residues. The CDR3 coding sequence is TGTGCCAGTAGTACCGGGGACTTCTACTACGAGCAGTACTTC. It yields the protein CASSTGDFYYEQYF.

This clonotype showed up just a few times. The chain joins TRBV20-1 to TRBJ1-1, with TRBD1 as a possible D gene (6 bases). The CDR3 is made up of 15 amino acids. Looked up from germline, CDR1 is DFQATT and CDR2 is SNEGSKA (reference sequence). Trimming pared 0 bases from V and 5 bases from J, leaving 16 bases between. CDR3 amino acids: CSARDFEQGRTEAFF. The CDR3 nucleotides are TGCAGTGCTAGAGATTTCGAACAGGGTCGGACTGAAGCTTTCTTT.

There are many counts of this clonotype. The chain combines TRBV12-3 or TRBV12-4 with TRBJ2-1; tentative D call: TRBD1 (5 bases). Trimming took 5 bases from V and 6 from J, leaving 8 bases between them. The CDR3 contains 12 residues. CDR3 amino acids: CASSRTSNEQFF. The CDR3 nucleotides are TGTGCCAGCAGTAGGACAAGCAATGAGCAGTTCTTC.

This clonotype has at least ten counts. This sequence joins TRBV7-9 and TRBJ1-6; tentative D call: TRBD1 (5 bases). The CDR3 totals 16 residues. Trimming removed 1 base at V and 9 bases at J, with 16 bases between. Germline lookup yields CDR1 SEHNR and CDR2 FQNEAQ (reference sequence). CDR3 nucleotides: TGTGCCAGCAGCTTAGATCTAGGGACGGCCGGTTCACCCCTCCACTTT. Protein: CASSLDLGTAGSPLHF.

V usage is TRBV6-4 and J usage is TRBJ2-3; 9 bases agree with TRBD2. Germline CDR1 reads MRHNA; CDR2 reads SNTAGT. V dropped 4 bases and J dropped 7; count of bases not matched to a gene: 9. The CDR3 is 15 residues long. The CDR3 protein is CASSGSSGKRNTQYF. CDR3 DNA sequence: TGTGCCAGCAGTGGCTCTAGCGGGAAACGAAATACGCAGTATTTT.

The chain links TRBV15 to TRBJ2-1; D is ambiguous. V lost 8 bases and J 4 bases, leaving 3 bases between the germline ends. This CDR3 is built from 10 residues. Germline loops: CDR1 LNHNV, CDR2 YYDKDF (reference sequence). The CDR3 sequence: CATGYNEQFF. The CDR3 DNA follows: TGTGCCACCGGGTACAATGAGCAGTTCTTC.

The chain joins TRBV27 to TRBJ2-7; D is possibly TRBD1 or TRBD2 (5 bases each). The germline CDR1 and CDR2 sequences are MNHEY and SMNVEV (reference sequence). CDR3 length equals 14 residues. V was cut by 5 bases and J by 1 base, with 12 bases left in between. The CDR3 loop is CASSILGDSYEQYF. The CDR3 DNA reads as TGTGCCAGCAGTATCCTGGGGGATTCCTACGAGCAGTACTTC.

This clonotype occurred a few times. The rearrangement joins TRBV14 to TRBJ2-1; D perhaps matches TRBD2 (5 bases). The CDR3 spans 16 residues. V lost 0 bases and J 7 bases, leaving 16 bases between the germline ends. Germline V gene sequence: CDR1 SGHDN, CDR2 FVKESK. CDR3: CASSQESGIGVNEQFF. The CDR3 DNA follows: TGTGCCAGCAGCCAAGAATCGGGAATCGGGGTGAATGAGCAGTTCTTC.

CDR3 sequence (DNA): TGTGCCAGCAGCCATTTCGGGGACAGGGGGCGCGAGCAGTACTTC. Translated, it gives CASSHFGDRGREQYF. The genes are TRBV7-9 and TRBJ2-7, with 12 positions matching TRBD1. Trimming took 5 bases from V and 6 from J; bases not matched to a gene: 8. CDR3 length: 15 residues. In germline, CDR1 is SEHNR, CDR2 FQNEAQ (reference sequence).

The CDR3 DNA reads TGTGCCAGCAGCCAAGAGAGACCGGGTCTAAGCTCTGGGGCCAACGTCCTGACTTTC. Its translation is CASSQERPGLSSGANVLTF. The chain uses TRBV4-2 and TRBJ2-6, with unresolved D. This CDR3 is 19 amino acids long. Germline CDR1 is LGHNA and CDR2 is YNFKEQ. Trimming took 0 bases from V and 0 from J, leaving 15 bases between them.

This clonotype was seen more than once but under ten times. The chain carries TRBV7-9 and TRBJ1-1; unclear D gene. Trimming removed 8 bases from V and 1 base from J, with 8 bases in between. This CDR3 region has 12 residues. Germline V gene sequence: CDR1 SEHNR, CDR2 FQNEAQ (reference sequence). Here the CDR3 reads CASAAGNTEAFF. CDR3 bases: TGTGCCAGCGCGGCGGGGAACACTGAAGCTTTCTTT.

V gene TRBV24-1 combines with J gene TRBJ2-1; D remains unclear. CDR1 KGHDR and CDR2 SFDVKD come from the germline V gene. The V and J ends lost 1 base and 6 bases respectively, with 9 bases between them. The CDR3 has 14 amino acids. The CDR3 nucleotides are TGTGCCACCAGTGATTTAGAATCCCCCAATGAGCAGTTCTTC. Its protein product is CATSDLESPNEQFF.

This clonotype has just a few counts. The chain uses TRBV11-2 and TRBJ2-3; 9 nucleotides agree with TRBD2. Trimming removed 5 bases from V and 3 bases from J; junction bases left unmatched: 9. Germline V gives CDR1 SGHAT, CDR2 FQNNGV. The length of the CDR3 is 16 residues. The CDR3 coding sequence is TGTGCCAGCAGCGTACTAGCGGGTAGTCGAACAGATACGCAGTATTTT. This gives the protein CASSVLAGSRTDTQYF. Combining the CDR3 with reference TRBV11-2 and TRBJ2-3 gives the whole variable domain EAGVAQSPRYKIIEKRQSVAFWCNPISGHATLYWYQQILGQGPKLLIQFQNNGVVDDSQLPKDRFSAERLKGVDSTLKIQPAKLEDSAVYLCASSVLAGSRTDTQYFGPGTRLTVL.

The sample holds a few counts of this clonotype. The gene calls are TRBV4-1 and TRBJ2-1, with D possibly called TRBD1 or TRBD2 (6 bases each). With 1 base removed from V and 5 bases from J, the gap between germline ends came to 15 bases. The CDR3 has 16 amino acids. The germline CDR1 and CDR2 sequences are MGHRA and YSYEKL. CDR3 sequence (DNA): TGCGCCAGCAGCCAAGTAAGGGGGGTAAAGAACAATGAGCAGTTCTTC. It is translated as CASSQVRGVKNNEQFF.

The genes are TRBV6-2 or TRBV6-3 and TRBJ1-2, with D unclear. Germline CDR1 reads MNHEY; CDR2 reads SVGEGT. This CDR3 is built from 13 residues. Trimming pared 7 bases from V and 8 bases from J, leaving 17 bases between. CDR3 coding DNA: TGTGCCAGCATGGCAGAGGGTCAACGAGGCTACACCTTC. It yields the protein CASMAEGQRGYTF.

In its sample, this clonotype was seen a few times. V is TRBV19 and J is TRBJ2-2; 9 nucleotides line up with TRBD2. The ends lost 7 bases at V and 7 bases at J; junction bases unmatched: 10. Per germline, CDR1 LNHDA and CDR2 SQIVND (reference sequence). The CDR3 totals 15 residues. The CDR3 loop reads CASNEAGGQHGELFF. CDR3 bases: TGTGCCAGTAATGAAGCGGGGGGTCAGCACGGGGAGCTGTTTTTT.

About this clonotype: In this CDR3 the conserved last residue, phenylalanine or tryptophan, is missing, so a read error is likely. The chain recombines TRBV4-1 with TRBJ2-7; possibly TRBD2 for D (5 bases). The V gene's germline CDR1 is MGHRA and CDR2 YSYEKL. This CDR3 has 15 residues. This CDR3 reads CASSQALGDYYEQYL. Written as DNA, the CDR3 is TGTGCCAGCAGCCAAGCCCTGGGTGACTACTACGAGCAGTACTTA.

This clonotype was seen many times. This rearrangement joins TRBV4-1 to TRBJ2-1, with 9 bases identical to TRBD2. V lost 1 base and J lost 6; bases outside the gene matches: 4. The CDR3 is 15 residues long. Germline-derived CDR1 and CDR2 are MGHRA and YSYEKL. In nucleotides, the CDR3 is TGCGCCAGCAGCCAAGGGAGCGGGGGGTTCAATGAGCAGTTCTTC. Its protein product is CASSQGSGGFNEQFF.

This clonotype was seen at least ten times. The chain has TRBV5-5 and TRBJ1-1; D perhaps matches TRBD1 (6 bases). V dropped 0 bases and J dropped 5 bases, with 11 bases sitting between them. The germline CDR1 and CDR2 sequences are SGHKS and YYEKEE (reference sequence). CDR3 length equals 14 residues. The CDR3 coding sequence is TGTGCCAGCAGCTTGGTCAGGGGTTGGACTGAAGCTTTCTTT. It codes for CASSLVRGWTEAFF.

This clonotype has just a few counts. The chain has TRBV6-1 and TRBJ2-7; D tentatively reads TRBD1 or TRBD2 (5 bases each). Looked up from germline, CDR1 is MNHNS and CDR2 is SASEGT. Trimming removed 8 bases at V and 2 bases at J, with 13 bases between. There are 13 residues in the CDR3. The CDR3 loop reads CASDRDGPYEQYF. The CDR3 nucleotides read TGTGCCAGCGATAGGGACGGCCCCTACGAGCAGTACTTC.

Ten or more counts support this clonotype. The chain links TRBV20-1 to TRBJ1-2; perhaps TRBD1 as D (5 bases). The CDR3 length is 18 residues. V was trimmed by 1 base and J by 8 bases, leaving 29 bases between them. CDR1 is DFQATT and CDR2 is SNEGSKA in the germline V gene (reference sequence). The CDR3 sequence: CSARGDGEHERPVEGYTF. For the CDR3, the DNA is TGCAGTGCTAGAGGGGACGGGGAACACGAAAGGCCCGTTGAAGGCTACACCTTC.

This clonotype was counted many times. J is TRBJ2-7 and V is TRBV12-3 or TRBV12-4; the D call may be TRBD1 or TRBD2 (5 bases each). CDR3 length: 17 residues. V dropped 0 bases and J dropped 0 bases, with 15 bases sitting between them. CDR3 amino acids: CASSLAEVGVSSYEQYF. The CDR3 DNA reads as TGTGCCAGCAGTTTAGCGGAGGTAGGGGTTTCCTCCTACGAGCAGTACTTC.

This clonotype was counted ten times or more. J is TRBJ2-7 and V is TRBV6-5, with 9 bases fitting TRBD1. Unmatched junction bases numbered 7, after V lost 5 bases and J lost 2 bases. CDR1 and CDR2 from the germline V gene are MNHEY and SVGAGI. The CDR3 has 15 residues. Here the CDR3 DNA reads TGTGCCAGCAGTCCGGGACAGGGTTGGACCTACGAGCAGTACTTC. Translating it yields CASSPGQGWTYEQYF.

This clonotype was seen repeatedly, ten times or more. This sequence joins TRBV7-9 and TRBJ2-7, with D unclear. Looked up from germline, CDR1 is SEHNR and CDR2 is FQNEAQ (reference sequence). The CDR3 runs 12 residues. V lost 0 bases and J lost 5, with 5 bases in between. Written as DNA, the CDR3 is TGTGCCAGCAGCTTAGCGTGGCACGAGCAGTACTTC. This translates into CASSLAWHEQYF.

At least ten counts were recorded for this clonotype. J is TRBJ1-2 and V is TRBV7-8; 7 bases agree with TRBD1. This CDR3 is 14 amino acids long. The ends lost 5 bases at V and 7 bases at J; junction bases unmatched: 10. Germline V gives CDR1 SGHVS, CDR2 FQNEAQ. CDR3 coding DNA: TGTGCCAGCAGCACCCACAGGGGATTCGGTGGCTACACCTTC. As protein: CASSTHRGFGGYTF.